The rows below give T cell receptor beta chains drawn from one sample of a study of cytomegalovirus exposure and HLA in healthy donors. The repertoire was sequenced with immunoSEQ multiplex PCR; TCRdb's copy has only in-frame clones and lacks some. The sample shows 100,000 to 150,000 clones, about 74% of them seen only once. Sequencing was carried out using PBMCs. These receptors were taken from a woman aged 45-65 years in good health and CMV-seropositive. Both conserved end residues are part of each CDR3. The D gene is left open where the match is weak. The size of a clone is reported for some rows only, either as once, few or many, or as a class for expanded clones.

v_gene	d_gene	abundance	j_gene	CDR3nt	CDR3aa
TRBV7-2	.	.	TRBJ1-5	TGTGCCAGCAGCGGTAATCTCGGGGTGGGAAGGCAGCCCCAGCATTTT	CASSGNLGVGRQPQHF
TRBV5-1	.	.	TRBJ2-3	TGCGCCAGCACCCAAATTCCCCACACAGATACGCAGTATTTT	CASTQIPHTDTQYF
TRBV7-3	TRBD1	.	TRBJ2-2	TGTGCCAGCCGACAACAGGGGGGCACCGGGGAGCTGTTTTTT	CASRQQGGTGELFF
TRBV7-9	TRBD1	.	TRBJ2-5	TGTGCCAGCAGCTCCCCATTCCGGGACAGGGTTTTAGAGACCCAGTACTTC	CASSSPFRDRVLETQYF
TRBV18	.	.	TRBJ2-2	TGTGCCAGCTCGCGAGGACTGGTAACGACCGGGGAGCTGTTTTTT	CASSRGLVTTGELFF
TRBV5-6	.	.	TRBJ1-2	TGTGCCAGCAGCGAGACAGTGAACTATGGCTACACCTTC	CASSETVNYGYTF
TRBV7-2	.	.	TRBJ1-6	TGTGCCAGCAGCCGCTACTCACAGGCGCTGCAGGATTCACCCCTCCACTTT	CASSRYSQALQDSPLHF
TRBV5-4	.	.	TRBJ1-1	TGTGCCAGCAGCTTGGGAGGTCAGGGTGAAGCTTTCTTT	CASSLGGQGEAFF
TRBV10-1	TRBD2	.	TRBJ2-3	TGCGCCAGCAGAACAGGACTAGCGGGGGGGAATCGGGATACGCAGTATTTT	CASRTGLAGGNRDTQYF
TRBV5-6	TRBD2	few	TRBJ2-1	TGTGCCAGCAGCACGGGACTAGCGGGGGGTCCCTTAGGTGAGCAGTTCTTC	CASSTGLAGGPLGEQFF
TRBV18	.	.	TRBJ2-7	TGTGCCAGCTCACCCTCAGGGACACCCTCCTACGAGCAGTACTTC	CASSPSGTPSYEQYF
TRBV4-2	.	.	TRBJ2-5	TGTGCCAGCAGCCAAGACGTCCGGGAGACCCAGTACTTC	CASSQDVRETQYF
TRBV6-6	.	.	TRBJ2-7	TGTGCCAGCTCTAAGAAACAGGAATCCTACGAGCAGTACTTC	CASSKKQESYEQYF
TRBV14	.	.	TRBJ2-7	TGTGCCAGCAGCCAAAGAGATGGCGAGCAGTACTTC	CASSQRDGEQYF
TRBV7-2	.	.	TRBJ1-2	TGTGCCAGCAGCTTCGACAGAAACTATGGCTACACCTTC	CASSFDRNYGYTF
TRBV19	.	.	TRBJ2-3	TGTGCCAGTAGTAGACAGCCCGGTGGAGATACGCAGTATTTT	CASSRQPGGDTQYF
TRBV29-1	.	.	TRBJ2-7	TGCAGCGTCCTGACTGGCGGGGACCACGAGCAGTACTTC	CSVLTGGDHEQYF
TRBV5-1	.	few	TRBJ2-5	TGCGCCAGCAGCCCGTCGACAGCCCGGGAGACCCAGTACTTC	CASSPSTARETQYF
TRBV18	.	.	TRBJ2-2	TGTGCCAGCTCACCCGTAGCGGAGGCCGGGGAGCTGTTTTTT	CASSPVAEAGELFF
TRBV15	.	few	TRBJ1-3	TGTGCCACCAGCGTTGGCCAGGGTAGAAACTCTGGAAACACCATATATTTT	CATSVGQGRNSGNTIYF
TRBV6-5	TRBD2	.	TRBJ2-5	TGTGCCAGCAGTCCCGGAGCGGGAACAGGGACCCAGTACTTC	CASSPGAGTGTQYF
TRBV6-5	.	.	TRBJ2-3	TGTGCCAGCAGTTACTCGACTGGCACAGATACGCAGTATTTT	CASSYSTGTDTQYF
TRBV18	.	.	TRBJ2-5	TGTGCCAGCTCACCACCGGCGGAAGAGACCCAGTACTTC	CASSPPAEETQYF
TRBV7-9	.	.	TRBJ2-2	TGTTCCAGCAGCCGGACGGGACTCTCAAACACCGGGGAGCTGTTTTTT	CSSSRTGLSNTGELFF
TRBV29-1	TRBD1	few	TRBJ1-2	TGCAGCGTAAGACAGGGGATGTTGCGTGGCTACACCTTC	CSVRQGMLRGYTF
TRBV2	.	.	TRBJ2-7	TGTGCCAGCAGTGTGGAGGTGCGGTCTCGCGAGCAGTACTTC	CASSVEVRSREQYF
TRBV6-1	TRBD2	.	TRBJ2-3	TGTGCCAGCAGTGAGGGGACTAGCGGTGTTCCTAGCACAGATACGCAGTATTTT	CASSEGTSGVPSTDTQYF
TRBV9	TRBD1	.	TRBJ2-3	TGTGCCAGCAGCGTAGGGACAGGGACAGATACGCAGTATTTT	CASSVGTGTDTQYF
TRBV13	.	.	TRBJ2-2	TGTGCCAGCAGCTTAGAGAAGCCCTCTACCGGGGAGCTGTTTTTT	CASSLEKPSTGELFF
TRBV4-2	.	.	TRBJ1-2	TGTGCCAGCAGCCAAGAGGCCGGACTCAACTATGGCTACACCTTC	CASSQEAGLNYGYTF
TRBV5-6	.	.	TRBJ1-2	TGTGCCAGCAGCTTGACAGGGCTGTATGGCTACACCTTC	CASSLTGLYGYTF
TRBV19	.	.	TRBJ1-5	TGTGCCAGTAGTATCGGTGGACAGAGGAATCAGCCCCAGCATTTT	CASSIGGQRNQPQHF
TRBV29-1	.	once	TRBJ1-2	TGCAGCGTACCCGACAGTCATGGCTACACCTTC	CSVPDSHGYTF